This T cell receptor beta chain was identified in a study of cytomegalovirus exposure and HLA in healthy donors (dated by TCRdb to the late 2010s). The study in broad terms: In an earlier analysis of approximately 640 of the donors, about 270 Gb of sequence data and approximately 120 million unique TCR beta sequences from about 179 million T cells were reported. Across some 400 genotyped donors of the cohort, an average of about 200,000 unique TCR beta nucleotide sequences per donor were sequenced, and about a sixth of those sequences were non-productive. Four to six DR-DQ haplotypes were handled as single units for association and clustering, since linkage in the cohort was strong. In addition to the first cohort of approximately 670 subjects, a separate validation cohort of about 120 different subjects was used. The study combined high-throughput TCR immunosequencing, statistical association of individual TCRs with disease status, and machine learning to predict cytomegalovirus infection status. The study aimed to test whether signatures of past pathogen exposure could be identified by cataloging public T cell receptors. An earlier analysis of fewer than 750 of the donors used high-throughput TCR beta sequencing to judge whether each TCR beta V gene segment behaved as functional or pseudogenic. About 280 gigabases of sequencing data and roughly 81 million unique TCR sequences made up an early release that covered over 550 HLA-typed donors. A later genetic analysis took genome-wide SNP genotypes for about three fifths of the roughly 700 donors and used that subset as a discovery cohort. All discovery cohort repertoires had been generated on a single sequencing platform. Donor age, sex, ethnicity and CMV serostatus were compiled together with the repertoire data. In a later analysis, previously published TCR beta repertoires from roughly 710 donors were re-analyzed and high-resolution HLA genotyping was added so that TCR occurrence patterns could be studied. The later analysis used no new phenotypic data to find candidate immune exposures, relying instead on TCR beta sequences and their occurrence across donors. Class I and class II HLA loci were covered by the typing at four-digit resolution. Of the approximately 400 genotyped donors, roughly 76% were placed in the genetic ancestry cluster associated with self-reported Caucasian donors. The number of typed donors differed by locus: roughly 620-640 for A, B, C, DRB1 and DQB1; 500 to 550 for DQA1; 606 for DPA1; and about 470 for DPB1. The T cell repertoires of around 670 subjects were profiled by immunosequencing and related to cytomegalovirus serostatus.

Turning to this clone: There is no known antigen for this receptor. Base qualities are missing; no much larger clone stands one base away.

Library generation was performed with the immunoSEQ multiplex PCR assay. A mixture of 60 forward primers for TCR Vbeta segments and 13 reverse primers for TCR Jbeta segments was used in the multiplex PCR. The CDR3 region of rearranged TCR beta genes was amplified from genomic DNA by a multiplex PCR assay. The amplified TCR beta libraries were sequenced on the Illumina HiSeq System as 87-base-pair reads. The paper's data handling went like this. Across the 700 or so repertoires, a later analysis counted 78 million or so unique TCR beta chains, some 11 million of which were shared by at least two donors. Raw reads were error-corrected and collapsed into unique sequences with a nearest-neighbor algorithm that merged closely related sequences to remove PCR and sequencing errors. Alignment of CDR3 sequences to IMGT reference sequences was used to assign V, D and J gene segments. For a sequence to be retained, a match of at least six nucleotides to both a V gene segment and a J gene segment was required. Rearrangements were classified as productive when the CDR3 lacked stop codons and remained in frame with V and J, and all other rearrangements were classified as non-productive. Following IMGT convention, CDR3 was defined as the stretch from the second conserved V-encoded cysteine up to the conserved J-encoded phenylalanine. Sequences without an unambiguous match to a single V gene segment were excluded from the earlier analysis of several hundred of the donors. In an earlier analysis of about 590 of the donors, a V segment was called functional when productive rearrangements were above 56.7%, and segregating when the standard deviation between donors exceeded 5%. A statistical classification framework was built to diagnose cytomegalovirus status from the catalog of TCR beta chain sequences. In a later analysis, TCR nucleotide sequences were compared against IMGT/GENE-DB human TR gene sequences so that V and J genes could be assigned. Using the TCRdist pipeline, a later analysis assigned CDR3 sequences along with most-parsimonious VDJ recombination scenarios. In a later analysis, each TCR beta chain was defined by its CDR3 amino acid sequence together with its V-gene family, and reads without a unique V-gene family were excluded. In a later analysis, 500 to 700 highly shared, low-generation-probability nucleotide sequences were removed to address suspected cross-contamination and a sequencing artifact. For each public chain, a later analysis derived a clonal expansion index from normalized ranks of inferred template counts within each repertoire. In a later analysis, generation probabilities were computed with a VDJ recombination model fitted to out-of-frame rearrangements, and the resulting probabilities were checked against IGoR. Hypergeometric tests were used in a later analysis to score TCR-TCR, TCR-HLA and TCR-CMV co-occurrence, with a repertoire-size bias correction applied to the TCR pairs. To estimate false discovery rates, a later analysis permuted the HLA or CMV assignments 20 times. In a later analysis, co-occurring TCRs were grouped with DBSCAN, and TCRdist sequence similarity was added when clustering was performed within HLA-allele-positive subsets. Repertoires with fewer than 30,000 or more than 120,000 public chains were left out of co-occurrence clustering, as were about five repertoires with anomalous nucleotide sharing. As stored in TCRdb, this immuneACCESS dataset retains in-frame rearrangements with V and J assigned. A fraction of the clones does not appear; measured against another copy, unresolved V genes explain less than half of the discrepancy, and the remainder lacks a known reason. V and J calls and clone size are as listed in that table; D and trimming were resolved from the DNA. Counted in this sample were a few hundred thousand clones; around 90% of them appeared once. Around 1.7% of the sample rests with the top ten.

The full study reports these points: The cohort was sequenced for TCR beta chains only, and without alpha or paired-chain data the features that could be detected were limited. Because the 87-base-pair reads could not distinguish some IMGT-functional V segments, including TRBV6-2 and TRBV6-3, those segments were excluded. A later genetic analysis reported fewer N-insertions in productive TCRs among donors in an Asian-associated ancestry cluster than the roughly 620-donor mean. The authors suggested that the approach could potentially be extended to other disease states and immunological phenotypes. Broadly in line with IMGT annotations, most TCR beta V segments showed up in productive rearrangements about 87% or about 30% of the time in an earlier analysis of 450 to 600 of the donors. At a false discovery rate of 0.05, a later analysis linked about 17,000 TCR beta sequences to specific HLA alleles. Immune exposure information for the cohort was limited to CMV serostatus. The study gave a list of about 170 TCR beta chains associated with cytomegalovirus. Because counts were too low, fewer than 20 rarely observed V segments, including chromosome 9 orphons, were excluded from the earlier analysis of 587 of the donors. Sequencing depth was assumed to be roughly uniform across donors in the presence/absence analyses, though that assumption may not hold. Linkage disequilibrium might explain the correlated functional status among segregating V segments, but an unknown experimental factor could not be excluded. In a later analysis, several top co-occurrence clusters were reported to appear linked to parvovirus B19, influenza, CMV and Epstein-Barr virus. In vitro tests confirmed that a few of the cytomegalovirus-associated TCR beta chains recognize cytomegalovirus antigens. Cytomegalovirus status was reported to be diagnosed by the classifier with high specificity and sensitivity in both the original and validation cohorts. V-gene and J-gene trimming of TCR beta chains was associated with a missense DCLRE1C variant in a later genetic analysis, and the association was replicated in an independent cohort. The sequencing pipeline was judged likely to have produced a cluster of highly shared sequence variants as a technical artifact. In a later analysis, HLA-associated TCR beta chains were found to be more clonally expanded and to have lower generation probabilities than equally common non-associated chains. In a later analysis, most CMV-associated TCR beta chains were found to appear HLA-restricted, with HLA associations seemingly driven largely by CMV exposure. According to a later analysis, TCR association rates differed among HLA loci, with DRB1 alleles showing the most associated TCRs and HLA-C alleles showing the fewest. Assigning TCR associations to individual alleles was difficult when HLA alleles, especially DR and DQ, strongly co-occurred. Because some donors lacked HLA typing at each locus, the association tests relied only on the typed subset. Across donors, most TCR sequences were observed very rarely, whereas some public TCRs were present in many individuals. A further reported finding was that TCR beta sequences accurately predicted the HLA-A and HLA-B alleles for most subjects in the first cohort.

For this chain, trimming is 0 bases at the V end and 5 bases at the J end, and the number of junction bases without a gene match is 2. CDR1 SGDLS and CDR2 YYNGEE were looked up in the germline V gene. The CDR3, from cysteine to phenylalanine, totals 14 residues. Only the CDR3 region is kept as DNA, spanning 42 bases read in frame from base 1. The cohort consisted of approximately 670 healthy bone marrow donors. At the time of sampling, all cohort members were nominally healthy, though unrecorded immune exposures were likely present. The donor tested CMV seronegative and was one of the 352 seronegative cohort members. Every donor gave a peripheral blood sample, and the peripheral blood mononuclear cells from that sample were used for TCR beta sequencing. The Qiagen DNeasy Blood Extraction Kit was used to extract genomic DNA from the blood cell samples.

The source is a girl aged 2 to 9 in good health and CMV-seronegative. The V gene is TRBV9 and the J gene is TRBJ1-2; TRBD1 agrees with 9 junctional bases. Specimen: PBMCs. The CDR3 region: CASSVETGGYGYTF. The base sequence is TGTGCCAGCAGCGTAGAGACAGGGGGGTATGGCTACACCTTC.